This T cell receptor beta chain originates from a study of blood T cell repertoires in COVID-19. Overall study: Material from acute and convalescent COVID-19 was sourced from the United States, Italy and Spain. From T cells, B-cell-depleted T cells, or PBMCs came the material, which was cDNA or gDNA.

Per the study methods: Scientists estimated how many nucleated cells there were by amplifying reference gene primers. The repertoire was sequenced with immunoSEQ multiplex PCR; TCRdb's copy has only in-frame clones and lacks some. The V and J calls and clone size were taken over from that table, and D and trimming were inferred from the DNA. This table has some 100,000 clones, roughly 88% appearing once. The V and J ends lost 5 bases and 1 base respectively, with 15 bases between them. Per the germline V gene, CDR1 is SGHVS and CDR2 is FQNEAQ. This CDR3 is 16 amino acids long. Source material: peripheral blood. This sequence was found in a woman aged 80 or older with active or convalescent COVID-19. This chain uses TRBV7-8 with TRBJ1-5, with D tentatively TRBD1 (6 bases). The CDR3 region has the DNA TGTGCCAGCAGCAGATCGGCGCAGGGGAGCAATCAGCCCCAGCATTTT. Translation gives CASSRSAQGSNQPQHF.